This T cell receptor beta chain was sequenced for a study of T cells after yellow fever vaccination. Across the study: The authors prepared low-cell-number fractions using SMART-Seq v4 Ultra Low Input. Study results and caveats: Overlap between CD4 and CD8 compartments was detected for a small share of clonotypes. Bulk-population clonotypes that are abundant could appear as contaminants in FACS-sorted repertoires.

This clonotype was picked up a small number of times. Its target is unknown. Making TCR cDNA involved 5'RACE template switching, which added UMIs and a universal primer site. Using its own MiXCR run on the 5' RACE reads, TCRdb lists one record per CDR3 protein. Of about 350,000 distinct CDR3 sequences listed, 7% to 10% are singletons. This TCR derives from a man aged 18 to 30 who received the YFV17D yellow fever vaccine. The sample was PBMCs, taken about 49 days after the first yellow fever vaccination.

The CDR3 protein is CASSLVPGEVSSSYNEQFF. The CDR3 DNA is TGTGCCAGCAGCTTAGTTCCAGGGGAAGTATCGAGCTCCTACAATGAGCAGTTCTTC. V is TRBV11-1 and J is TRBJ2-1, with D possibly matching TRBD1 (6 bases). V lost 1 base to trimming and J lost 0 bases, with 19 bases between them. The CDR3 extends over 19 amino acids. Germline CDR1 SGHAT, CDR2 FQDESV (reference sequence). The entire variable domain, with the rest obtained from reference TRBV11-1 and TRBJ2-1, is as follows: EAEVAQSPRYKITEKSQAVAFWCDPISGHATLYWYRQILGQGPELLVQFQDESVVDDSQLPKDRFSAERLKGVDSTLKIQPAELGDSAMYLCASSLVPGEVSSSYNEQFFGPGTRLTVL.